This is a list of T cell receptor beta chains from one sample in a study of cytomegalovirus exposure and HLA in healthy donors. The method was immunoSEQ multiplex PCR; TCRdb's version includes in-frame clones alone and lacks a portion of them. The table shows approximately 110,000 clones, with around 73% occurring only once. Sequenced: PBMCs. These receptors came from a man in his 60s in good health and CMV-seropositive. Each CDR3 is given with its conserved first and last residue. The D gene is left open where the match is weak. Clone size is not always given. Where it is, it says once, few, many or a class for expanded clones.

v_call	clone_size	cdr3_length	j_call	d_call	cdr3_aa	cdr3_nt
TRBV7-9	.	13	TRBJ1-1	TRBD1	CASSHRGPTEAFF	TGTGCCAGCAGCCACAGGGGTCCAACTGAAGCTTTCTTT
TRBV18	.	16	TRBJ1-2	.	CASSPPVEAGVSGYTF	TGTGCCAGCTCACCACCGGTCGAAGCAGGGGTTAGTGGCTACACCTTC
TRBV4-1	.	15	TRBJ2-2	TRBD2	CASSQDVLAGRELFF	TGCGCCAGCAGCCAAGATGTACTAGCGGGGAGGGAGCTGTTTTTT
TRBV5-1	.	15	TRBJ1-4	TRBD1	CASSTTGSTNEKLFF	TGCGCCAGCAGCACGACAGGGTCAACTAATGAAAAACTGTTTTTT
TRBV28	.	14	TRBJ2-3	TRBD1	CASSPRGLTDTQYF	TGTGCCAGCAGTCCCAGGGGGCTTACAGATACGCAGTATTTT
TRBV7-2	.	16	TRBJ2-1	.	CASSNKYGQLINEQFF	TGTGCCAGCAGCAATAAATATGGTCAGTTAATCAATGAGCAGTTCTTC
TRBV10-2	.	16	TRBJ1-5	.	CASREGGGSGNQPQHF	TGCGCCAGCAGGGAGGGGGGAGGATCGGGCAATCAGCCCCAGCATTTT
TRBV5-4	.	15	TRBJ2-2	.	CASSSSLREGGELFF	TGTGCCAGCAGCTCATCACTCAGGGAAGGCGGGGAGCTGTTTTTT
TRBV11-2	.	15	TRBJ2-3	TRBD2	CASSSAGGLWDTQYF	TGTGCCAGCAGCTCAGCGGGGGGCCTATGGGATACGCAGTATTTT
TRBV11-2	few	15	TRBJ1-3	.	CASSLVAGLGNTIYF	TGTGCCAGCAGCTTAGTTGCAGGGCTGGGAAACACCATATATTTT
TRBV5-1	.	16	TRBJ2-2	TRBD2	CASSDGTSGYTGELFF	TGCGCCAGCAGCGACGGGACTAGCGGTTACACCGGGGAGCTGTTTTTT
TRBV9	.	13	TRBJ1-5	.	CASSAQVNQPQHF	TGTGCCAGCAGCGCACAGGTCAATCAGCCCCAGCATTTT
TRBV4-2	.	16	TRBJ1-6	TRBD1	CASSAQGGSYNSPLHF	TGTGCCAGCAGCGCCCAGGGGGGATCCTATAATTCACCCCTCCACTTT
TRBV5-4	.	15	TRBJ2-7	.	CASSPAAGSSYEQYF	TGTGCCAGCAGCCCCGCCGCCGGGAGTTCCTACGAGCAGTACTTC
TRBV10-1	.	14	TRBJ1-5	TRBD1	CASTREGGYQPQHF	TGCGCCAGCACTCGGGAAGGGGGCTATCAGCCCCAGCATTTT
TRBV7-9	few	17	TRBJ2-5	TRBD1	CASSAPPGQGAVETQYF	TGTGCCAGCAGCGCCCCACCGGGACAGGGGGCGGTGGAGACCCAGTACTTC